Listed here are 20 T cell receptor beta chains from one sample, sequenced in a study of chronic HIV infection and antiretroviral therapy. TCRdb reprocessed the 5' RACE reads with MiXCR, giving one entry per CDR3 protein. The table lists about 48,000 distinct CDR3 sequences, about 18% of them singletons. The sequencing sample was made of peripheral blood. These receptors originate from an adult who had HIV and had not received antiretroviral therapy, or was an uninfected healthy control (not recorded which).

The CDR3 loop is CSARAGASGNTIYF. CDR3 DNA sequence: TGCAGTGCTAGAGCCGGCGCCTCTGGAAACACCATATATTTT. The rearrangement uses TRBV20-1 and TRBJ1-3; D call uncertain. The CDR3 runs 14 residues. The V gene's germline CDR1 is DFQATT and CDR2 SNEGSKA (reference sequence). Trimming took off 1 base at V and 0 bases at J, with 7 bases between the two ends.

The CDR3, as DNA: TGCGCCAGCAGCCCGGGCGGTAGCGGAGATACGCAGTATTTT. This translates into CASSPGGSGDTQYF. The chain links TRBV5-1 to TRBJ2-3, with a weak D call TRBD2 (6 bases). Germline assignment: CDR1 SGHRS and CDR2 YFSETQ. The CDR3 spans 14 residues. V lost 4 bases and J 5 bases, leaving 14 bases between the germline ends. Together with reference TRBV5-1 and TRBJ2-3, the CDR3 gives the full variable domain: KAGVTQTPRYLIKTRGQQVTLSCSPISGHRSVSWYQQTPGQGLQFLFEYFSETQRNKGNFPGRFSGRQFSNSRSEMNVSTLELGDSALYLCASSPGGSGDTQYFGPGTRLTVL.

This clonotype was seen a few times. This chain links TRBV28 with TRBJ2-1, with 9 bases identical to TRBD2. The V gene's germline CDR1 is MDHEN and CDR2 SYDVKM. This CDR3 contains 15 residues. V lost 10 bases and J lost 4; bases outside the gene matches: 11. CDR3 region: CATERGSGSYNEQFF. As DNA, the CDR3 is TGTGCCACCGAAAGGGGTAGCGGGAGTTACAATGAGCAGTTCTTC.

This clonotype was counted between two and nine times. V and J are TRBV29-1 and TRBJ2-1; weak D call: TRBD2 (5 bases). Germline V gives CDR1 SQVTM, CDR2 ANQGSEA. The V end lost 8 bases, the J end lost 2 bases, and 16 bases lay between the germline ends. This CDR3 spans 14 amino acids. Here the CDR3 reads CSLPRSGPYNEQFF. CDR3 bases: TGCAGCCTCCCAAGGAGCGGTCCCTACAATGAGCAGTTCTTC.

This clonotype was observed a few times. V gene TRBV28 combines with J gene TRBJ1-1; no firm D call. Germline CDR1 MDHEN, CDR2 SYDVKM. V lost 3 bases, J lost 3 bases, and 5 bases lay in between. The CDR3 length is 12 residues. The CDR3 region is CASSLLDTEAFF. DNA of the CDR3: TGTGCCAGCAGTTTGTTGGACACTGAAGCTTTCTTT. Variable domain in full (rest from reference TRBV28 and TRBJ1-1): DVKVTQSSRYLVKRTGEKVFLECVQDMDHENMFWYRQDPGLGLRLIYFSYDVKMKEKGDIPEGYSVSREKKERFSLILESASTNQTSMYLCASSLLDTEAFFGQGTRLTVV.

J is TRBJ1-5 and V is TRBV29-1, with unresolved D. The CDR3 contains 13 residues. Trimming stripped 6 bases from V and 2 bases from J, with 11 bases between. Germline-derived CDR1 and CDR2 are SQVTM and ANQGSEA. Here the CDR3 reads CSVKEGGNQPQHF. CDR3 DNA: TGCAGCGTCAAGGAGGGTGGCAATCAGCCCCAGCATTTT.

This clonotype appeared a few times. J is TRBJ2-3 and V is TRBV29-1, with D perhaps matching TRBD1 or TRBD2 (6 bases each). The V and J ends lost 4 bases and 3 bases respectively, with 14 bases between them. CDR3 length equals 14 residues. The germline V gene encodes CDR1 SQVTM and CDR2 ANQGSEA. The DNA for the CDR3 is TGCAGCGTTGCTTGGGGGGCAGGAACAGATACGCAGTATTTT. Translation: CSVAWGAGTDTQYF.

The genes are TRBV9 and TRBJ2-1; 10 bases line up with TRBD2. Looked up from germline, CDR1 is SGDLS and CDR2 is YYNGEE. The length of the CDR3 is 15 residues. Trimming took 1 base from V and 7 from J; bases not matched to a gene: 5. Here the CDR3 reads CASSVSASGSNEQFF. DNA for the CDR3: TGTGCCAGCAGCGTATCGGCTAGCGGGAGTAATGAGCAGTTCTTC.

There are a few counts of this clonotype. CDR3 nucleotides: TGTGCCAGCAGCACGATTGGTGAGCAGTTCTTC. Its translation: CASSTIGEQFF. The genes are TRBV9 and TRBJ2-1; the D is unclear. Deletions cut 4 bases from V and 9 bases from J, with 8 bases between. Germline loops: CDR1 SGDLS, CDR2 YYNGEE. This CDR3 contains 11 residues.

The V and J genes are TRBV28 and TRBJ2-3, with 7 bases matching TRBD2. V shed 8 bases, J shed 6 bases, and the junction held 14 bases outside the gene matches. This CDR3 region has 15 residues. Germline CDR1 and CDR2: MDHEN and SYDVKM. The CDR3 is CASVAWGGRSDTQYF. The CDR3 DNA is TGTGCCAGCGTAGCGTGGGGGGGGAGGTCGGATACGCAGTATTTT.

This clonotype has just a few counts. Compared with germline, one end of the junction differs, possibly owing to a read error. The chain couples TRBV5-4 to TRBJ2-5; TRBD2 aligns across 11 bases. The CDR3 is 15 residues long. The germline V gene has CDR1 SGHNT and CDR2 YYREEE (reference sequence). CDR3 sequence reads: CASRLGLAEQETQYF. In nucleotides, the CDR3 is TGTGCCAGCAGATTGGGACTAGCGGAGCAAGAGACCCAGTACTTC.

The table lists this clonotype with a few counts. The chain carries TRBV12-3 or TRBV12-4 and TRBJ1-5; D remains unclear. Trimming removed 6 bases at V and 2 bases at J, with 14 bases between. This CDR3 region has 15 residues. CDR3 coding DNA: TGTGCCAGCAGCCCTGCTTGGCAGGGCAATCAGCCCCAGCATTTT. Translating gives CASSPAWQGNQPQHF.

In its sample, this clonotype was seen a few times. This chain connects TRBV6-1 to TRBJ2-1; tentatively, D is TRBD1 (5 bases). Trimming removed 2 bases at V and 7 bases at J, with 6 bases between. The germline V gene has CDR1 MNHNS and CDR2 SASEGT. The CDR3 runs to 12 residues. CDR3 DNA: TGTGCCAGCAGTGAAAAGGGGAATGAGCAGTTCTTC. Translation: CASSEKGNEQFF.

Points on this clonotype: Just one base apart from a much larger clone, this may be a read error. V usage is TRBV20-1 and J usage is TRBJ1-5; 9 positions match TRBD1. The CDR3 loop spans 13 amino acids. CDR1 and CDR2 (germline): DFQATT, SNEGSKA (reference sequence). CDR3 amino acids: CSSSRTGDQPQHF. The CDR3 region has the DNA TGCAGTTCTAGCCGGACAGGGGATCAGCCCCAGCATTTT.

This clonotype has just a few counts. This CDR3 reads CASSPKLAGHNEQFF. The CDR3 DNA sequence: TGTGCCAGCAGCCCTAAACTAGCGGGACACAATGAGCAGTTCTTC. This chain uses TRBV11-3 with TRBJ2-1; 10 bases match TRBD2. Germline assignment: CDR1 SGHNT and CDR2 YENEEA. Germline trimming cut 5 bases from V and 5 bases from J; bases unmatched to any gene: 6. The CDR3 runs to 15 residues. Based on the CDR3 plus reference TRBV11-3 and TRBJ2-1, the full variable domain is EAGVVQSPRYKIIEKKQPVAFWCNPISGHNTLYWYLQNLGQGPELLIRYENEEAVDDSQLPKDRFSAERLKGVDSTLKIQPAELGDSAVYLCASSPKLAGHNEQFFGPGTRLTVL.

V usage is TRBV20-1 and J usage is TRBJ2-7; 10 bases align to TRBD2. Germline CDR1 reads DFQATT; CDR2 reads SNEGSKA (reference sequence). The CDR3 has 15 amino acids. J lost 0 bases, V lost 2 bases, and 4 bases had no gene match. The CDR3 DNA sequence: TGCAGTGCTAGAAGCCTAGCGGGGGTCTCCTACGAGCAGTACTTC. Protein: CSARSLAGVSYEQYF.

The chain joins TRBV12-3 or TRBV12-4 to TRBJ2-6; the D gene is possibly TRBD2 (5 bases). V was clipped by 4 bases and J by 0 bases, with 19 bases between them. This CDR3 comprises 19 residues. The CDR3, as DNA: TGTGCCAGCAGTTCTAGCCCTCCGACACACAGCTCTGGGGCCAACGTCCTGACTTTC. Translation: CASSSSPPTHSSGANVLTF.

V and J are TRBV9 and TRBJ2-1, with 8 bases aligning to TRBD1. The CDR3 is made up of 16 amino acids. The germline gives CDR1 SGDLS, CDR2 YYNGEE. Trimming cost V 0 bases and J 6 bases; bases outside gene matches: 8. In nucleotides, the CDR3 is TGTGCCAGCAGCGTAGATTGGACAGGGAAGTTCAATGAGCAGTTCTTC. Its translation: CASSVDWTGKFNEQFF.

The chain recombines TRBV2 with TRBJ1-1; D unresolved. Germline loops: CDR1 SNHLY, CDR2 FYNNEI. The CDR3 length is 12 residues. V lost 5 bases to trimming and J lost 3 bases, with 7 bases between them. The CDR3 reads CASSRGYTEAFF. CDR3 coding DNA: TGTGCCAGCAGTCGGGGTTACACTGAAGCTTTCTTT.

The chain carries TRBV29-1 and TRBJ2-5; 7 bases map to TRBD2. CDR3 length: 11 residues. V lost 7 bases to trimming and J lost 1 base; unmatched junction nucleotides: 0. Germline assignment: CDR1 SQVTM and CDR2 ANQGSEA. CDR3 residues: CSAGGQETQYF. The CDR3, as DNA: TGCAGCGCGGGGGGCCAAGAGACCCAGTACTTC.